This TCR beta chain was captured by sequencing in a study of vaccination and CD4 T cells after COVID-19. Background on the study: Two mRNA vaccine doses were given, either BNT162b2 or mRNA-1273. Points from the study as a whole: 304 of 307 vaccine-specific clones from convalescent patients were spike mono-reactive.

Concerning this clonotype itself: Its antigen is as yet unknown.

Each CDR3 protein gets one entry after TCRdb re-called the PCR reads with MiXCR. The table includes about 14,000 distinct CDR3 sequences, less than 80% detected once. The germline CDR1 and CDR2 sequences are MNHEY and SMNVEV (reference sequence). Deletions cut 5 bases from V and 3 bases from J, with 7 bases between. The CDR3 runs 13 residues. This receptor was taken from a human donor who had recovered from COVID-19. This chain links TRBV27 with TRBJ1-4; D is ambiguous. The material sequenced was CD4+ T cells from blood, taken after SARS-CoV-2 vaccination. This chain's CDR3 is CASSLYPNEKLFF. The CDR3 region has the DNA TGTGCCAGCAGTCTCTATCCTAATGAAAAACTGTTTTTT.